The present T cell receptor beta chain was sequenced within a study of T-cell reconstitution after alpha-beta-depleted transplantation in children. The sample holds a few counts of this clonotype. CDR3 length: 14 amino acids. The V and J ends lost 0 bases and 8 bases respectively, with 14 bases between them. Per the germline V gene, CDR1 is DFQATT and CDR2 is SNEGSKA (reference sequence). A TCRbeta library incorporating unique molecular identifiers was prepared. Via MiXCR, TCRdb re-called the PCR reads, giving one row per CDR3 protein. Altogether 350,000 to 400,000 distinct CDR3 sequences are present, just over 20% being singletons, with the ten largest covering 3.5% to 4%.

The sample was PBMCs from the stem cell graft donor, taken from the stem cell graft. This clonotype was obtained from a human donor who donated a stem cell graft to a child with acute myeloid leukemia. The chain couples TRBV20-1 to TRBJ1-3, with no clear D. The CDR3 protein is CSARDPEMGDTIYF. The DNA of the CDR3 is TGCAGTGCTAGAGATCCTGAAATGGGAGACACCATATATTTT.